The next 9 T cell receptor beta chains were all read from a single sample in a study of cytomegalovirus exposure and HLA in healthy donors. Only in-frame clones appear in the TCRdb table, and some are missing; sequencing was by immunoSEQ multiplex PCR. The data show roughly 330,000 clones, roughly 87% seen once. The sequencing sample was made of PBMCs. These receptor sequences come from a woman between 25 and 40 years old in good health and CMV-seropositive.

V usage is TRBV7-2 and J usage is TRBJ1-2; D unclear. Germline lookup yields CDR1 SGHTA and CDR2 FQGNSA. The CDR3 extends over 12 amino acids. The V and J ends lost 10 bases and 3 bases respectively, with 12 bases between them. This CDR3 is CAKSRPDYGYTF. CDR3 in DNA: TGTGCCAAGTCCAGGCCCGACTATGGCTACACCTTC.

V gene TRBV29-1 combines with J gene TRBJ2-2, with TRBD2 as a possible D gene (6 bases). CDR1 and CDR2 (germline): SQVTM, ANQGSEA. The CDR3 covers 13 residues. V gave up 7 bases and J gave up 5 bases, with 14 bases separating them. Here the CDR3 DNA reads TGCAGCGCCCGGGACGGGGGTACCGGGGAGCTGTTTTTT. It yields the protein CSARDGGTGELFF.

V and J are TRBV15 and TRBJ1-1, with 7 bases fitting TRBD1. The CDR3 is 14 residues long. CDR1 is LNHNV and CDR2 is YYDKDF in the germline V gene (reference sequence). The ends lost 4 bases at V and 0 bases at J; junction bases unmatched: 2. DNA of the CDR3: TGTGCCACCAGCACGGGACAGATGAACACTGAAGCTTTCTTT. It translates to CATSTGQMNTEAFF.

This clone came up once. This rearrangement joins TRBV9 to TRBJ2-1; 8 bases agree with TRBD1. The CDR3 is 15 amino acids. Per the germline V gene, CDR1 is SGDLS and CDR2 is YYNGEE. Germline trimming cut 5 bases from V and 6 bases from J; bases unmatched to any gene: 10. The chain's CDR3 is CASSHGDRIFNEQFF. The CDR3 coding sequence is TGTGCCAGCAGTCACGGGGACAGGATTTTCAATGAGCAGTTCTTC.

The rearrangement joins TRBV2 to TRBJ1-1, with D possibly being TRBD1 (6 bases). Germline V lookup: CDR1 SNHLY, CDR2 FYNNEI. Trimming cost V 5 bases and J 1 base, with 26 bases left between them. The CDR3 has 19 amino acids. CDR3 in amino acids: CASSFLLDGRGVRNTEAFF. CDR3 sequence (DNA): TGTGCCAGCAGTTTTCTCTTAGACGGGAGGGGGGTGCGGAACACTGAAGCTTTCTTT.

This clone was detected only a few times. V usage is TRBV19 and J usage is TRBJ1-1; a possible D gene is TRBD1 (6 bases). V lost 7 bases and J 3 bases, leaving 18 bases between the germline ends. There are 15 residues in the CDR3. Per the germline V gene, CDR1 is LNHDA and CDR2 is SQIVND (reference sequence). The CDR3 here is CASTMGGREYTEAFF. The CDR3 DNA follows: TGTGCCAGTACAATGGGGGGCAGGGAATACACTGAAGCTTTCTTT.

V and J are TRBV27 and TRBJ2-6; TRBD2 is a possible D gene (6 bases). Germline CDR1 and CDR2: MNHEY and SMNVEV (reference sequence). Trimming cost V 2 bases and J 0 bases, with 20 bases left between them. The CDR3 consists of 20 residues. The CDR3: CASSLMRGRLQVSGANVLTF. The DNA of the CDR3 is TGTGCCAGCAGTTTAATGCGGGGCCGCCTACAGGTCTCTGGGGCCAACGTCCTGACTTTC.

The genes are TRBV5-4 and TRBJ2-7; perhaps TRBD2 as D (7 bases). The length of the CDR3 is 15 residues. In germline, CDR1 is SGHNT, CDR2 YYREEE (reference sequence). Trimming pared 0 bases from V and 7 bases from J, leaving 17 bases between. The DNA of the CDR3 is TGTGCCAGCAGCTTGGCCCCGGGGGGCGGGTTGGAGCAGTACTTC. Translating it yields CASSLAPGGGLEQYF.

V gene TRBV6-1 combines with J gene TRBJ2-7; TRBD2 aligns across 9 bases. CDR1 is MNHNS, CDR2 SASEGT, per germline. The V and J ends lost 5 bases and 7 bases, in that order; junction bases with no gene match: 15. The CDR3 sequence is 16 residues long. The CDR3 DNA follows: TGTGCCAGCAGTCAAGATCTAGCGGGGCCCTCGGGTGAGCAGTACTTC. Residues: CASSQDLAGPSGEQYF.